Shown below are 26 T cell receptor beta chains from a single sample sequenced in a study of blood T cell repertoires in COVID-19 (dated by TCRdb to about 2020). The method behind the library was the immunoSEQ multiplex PCR assay. TCRdb's version of the immuneACCESS table is confined to in-frame rearrangements and falls short of the full clone set. An unresolved V gene accounts for under half of the shortfall where checked; the remainder is of unknown origin. The sample table holds 380,000 or so clones, of which approximately 91% were seen once. Roughly 2% of the sample belongs to the ten largest clones. Material: PBMCs or T cells enriched from blood (not recorded which). These receptors all stem from a woman aged 40 to 55 with acute COVID-19.

The chain has TRBV9 and TRBJ1-2; possibly TRBD1 for D (5 bases). This CDR3 is built from 17 residues. The V gene's germline CDR1 is SGDLS and CDR2 YYNGEE. The ends were cut back, 0 bases at V and 1 base at J, with 16 bases in the middle. The CDR3 DNA reads TGTGCCAGCAGCGTAGATGGGGGGGACCGATTTAACTATGGCTACACCTTC. This translates into CASSVDGGDRFNYGYTF.

The V call is TRBV28, the J call TRBJ1-5; TRBD1 agrees at 7 bases. CDR3 size: 13 residues. Trimming at V came to 8 bases and at J to 4 bases, leaving 5 bases not matched to a gene. Germline CDR1 is MDHEN and CDR2 is SYDVKM. CDR3 bases: TGTGCCAGCCAGACAGGGAGTAATCAGCCCCAGCATTTT. This translates into CASQTGSNQPQHF.

This clone occurred once. The J gene is TRBJ2-5, the V gene TRBV3-1 (or the pseudogene TRBV3-2); 9 nucleotides match TRBD2. The length of the CDR3 is 18 residues. The ends lost 1 base at V and 1 base at J; junction bases unmatched: 10. Germline V gene data show CDR1 as LGHDT and CDR2 as YNNKEL (reference sequence). CDR3 coding DNA: TGTGCCAGCAGCCAAGGCTCTCTAGCGGGGCCGGTCCAAGAGACCCAGTACTTC. This translates into CASSQGSLAGPVQETQYF.

V usage is TRBV20-1 and J usage is TRBJ1-1; no clear D. The germline V and J ends were trimmed by 3 bases and 2 bases, with 7 bases remaining between them. The CDR3 runs to 12 residues. Per the germline V gene, CDR1 is DFQATT and CDR2 is SNEGSKA (reference sequence). The CDR3 is CSASIVNTEAFF. CDR3 DNA sequence: TGCAGTGCTAGTATCGTTAACACTGAAGCTTTCTTT.

The chain is built from TRBV6-5 and TRBJ2-2; D uncertain. The germline CDR1 and CDR2 sequences are MNHEY and SVGAGI. V was pared by 8 bases and J by 2 bases, with 6 bases between. This CDR3 spans 12 amino acids. CDR3: CASHFNTGELFF. CDR3 DNA sequence: TGTGCCAGCCATTTTAACACCGGGGAGCTGTTTTTT.

The rearrangement joins TRBV11-3 to TRBJ2-2; possibly TRBD2 for D (6 bases). Germline V gene data show CDR1 as SGHNT and CDR2 as YENEEA. Trimming took off 3 bases at V and 3 bases at J, with 14 bases between the two ends. This CDR3 region has 16 residues. This CDR3 reads CASSFGGAWDTGELFF. CDR3 in DNA: TGTGCCAGCAGCTTTGGCGGGGCTTGGGACACCGGGGAGCTGTTTTTT.

This CDR3 reads CAWSVRGVRNQPQHF. The CDR3, as DNA: TGTGCCTGGAGTGTACGGGGGGTTCGGAATCAGCCCCAGCATTTT. This chain uses TRBV30 with TRBJ1-5, with D perhaps TRBD1 (5 bases). Deletions cut 0 bases from V and 4 bases from J, with 13 bases between. Germline V gives CDR1 GTSNPN, CDR2 SVGIG (reference sequence). This CDR3 spans 15 amino acids.

The V gene is TRBV27, the J gene TRBJ1-2; 10 positions agree with TRBD1. The length of the CDR3 is 16 residues. V lost 2 bases, J lost 7 bases, and 10 bases stayed unmatched. The germline V gene encodes CDR1 MNHEY and CDR2 SMNVEV (reference sequence). CDR3 protein: CASSLVGTGAAGGYTF. The DNA for the CDR3 is TGTGCCAGCAGTTTAGTCGGGACAGGGGCGGCCGGTGGCTACACCTTC.

V usage is TRBV2 and J usage is TRBJ1-1, with 7 bases aligning to TRBD1. Germline V gene data show CDR1 as SNHLY and CDR2 as FYNNEI. The CDR3 consists of 11 residues. After removal of 9 bases from V and 5 bases from J, the junction contained 3 bases not matched to a gene. The CDR3 DNA reads as TGTGCCAGAACAGGGGCAACTGAAGCTTTCTTT. Protein: CARTGATEAFF. Supplemented by reference TRBV2 and TRBJ1-1, the full variable domain reads EPEVTQTPSHQVTQMGQEVILRCVPISNHLYFYWYRQILGQKVEFLVSFYNNEISEKSEIFDDQFSVERPDGSNFTLKIRSTKLEDSAMYFCARTGATEAFFGQGTRLTVV.

The gene calls are TRBV2 and TRBJ2-1, with D hard to call. Germline V lookup: CDR1 SNHLY, CDR2 FYNNEI. The CDR3 sequence is 11 residues long. V lost 5 bases to trimming and J lost 8 bases, with 7 bases between them. CDR3 in DNA: TGTGCCAGCAGTTTCCTAGATGAGCAGTTCTTC. It specifies CASSFLDEQFF.

CDR3 nucleotide sequence: TGTGCCAGCGGGGCAGCTCTTAATGAAAAACTGTTTTTT. Translation: CASGAALNEKLFF. The chain recombines TRBV2 with TRBJ1-4; D is perhaps TRBD1 (5 bases). Trimming shortened V by 8 bases and J by 4 bases, and 11 bases separated the two germline ends. This CDR3 has 13 residues. CDR1 and CDR2 from the germline V gene are SNHLY and FYNNEI. Together with reference TRBV2 and TRBJ1-4, the CDR3 gives the full variable domain: EPEVTQTPSHQVTQMGQEVILRCVPISNHLYFYWYRQILGQKVEFLVSFYNNEISEKSEIFDDQFSVERPDGSNFTLKIRSTKLEDSAMYFCASGAALNEKLFFGSGTQLSVL.

The chain uses TRBV29-1 and TRBJ1-2; D is ambiguous. V was pared by 5 bases and J by 1 base, with 11 bases between. Per the germline V gene, CDR1 is SQVTM and CDR2 is ANQGSEA. The CDR3 is made up of 13 amino acids. CDR3 loop: CSVNTASNYGYTF. The CDR3, as DNA: TGCAGCGTTAACACAGCAAGTAACTATGGCTACACCTTC.

The CDR3 protein is CASSQAAGGLDTQYF. Written as DNA, the CDR3 is TGCGCCAGCAGCCAAGCGGCGGGGGGTCTTGATACGCAGTATTTT. The chain carries TRBV4-1 and TRBJ2-3, with 8 bases matching TRBD2. V was pared by 1 base and J by 6 bases, with 6 bases of the junction left unmatched. Germline V gene lookup returns CDR1 MGHRA and CDR2 YSYEKL. This CDR3 comprises 15 residues.

Worth noting for this clone: The sample contains more than one DNA sequence encoding this CDR3. The chain couples TRBV5-1 to TRBJ1-5; 7 bases fit TRBD1. Germline V gene lookup returns CDR1 SGHRS and CDR2 YFSETQ. J gave up 4 bases and V 0 bases, and 4 bases lay outside the gene matches. CDR3 length equals 15 residues. CDR3 protein: CASSLGQGNNQPQHF. CDR3 bases: TGCGCCAGCAGCTTGGGACAGGGCAATAATCAGCCCCAGCATTTT.

The chain joins TRBV7-9 to TRBJ2-5, with no clear D. CDR1 and CDR2 from the germline V gene are SEHNR and FQNEAQ (reference sequence). This CDR3 spans 14 amino acids. V lost 1 base, J lost 3 bases, and 9 bases lay in between. The DNA for the CDR3 is TGTGCCAGCAGCTTAGGTGGCCAAAAAGAGACCCAGTACTTC. Its protein is CASSLGGQKETQYF.

This rearrangement joins TRBV7-9 to TRBJ2-7; no firm D call. CDR1 is SEHNR and CDR2 is FQNEAQ in the germline V gene (reference sequence). The CDR3 has 14 residues. V was clipped by 1 base and J by 2 bases, with 9 bases between them. CDR3 protein: CASSLGQPTYEQYF. CDR3 nucleotides: TGTGCCAGCAGCTTAGGACAACCGACCTACGAGCAGTACTTC.

The chain uses TRBV5-6 and TRBJ2-3; possible D gene TRBD2, 5 bases. V was pared by 2 bases and J by 4 bases, with 11 bases between. CDR3 length: 14 residues. CDR1 and CDR2 from the germline V gene are SGHDT and YYEEEE. The CDR3 DNA reads as TGTGCCAGCAGCTTAGGACTCGGCCCAGATACGCAGTATTTT. This gives the protein CASSLGLGPDTQYF.

This CDR3 reads CASSIGQGTTNEKLFF. The CDR3 coding sequence is TGCGCCAGCAGCATCGGACAGGGGACAACTAATGAAAAACTGTTTTTT. V usage is TRBV5-1 and J usage is TRBJ1-4; 9 nucleotides line up with TRBD1. J gave up 0 bases and V 4 bases, and 4 bases lay outside the gene matches. The germline CDR1 and CDR2 sequences are SGHRS and YFSETQ. CDR3 length: 16 residues.

The chain employs TRBV7-9 and TRBJ2-3; 7 bases agree with TRBD2. V shed 6 bases, J shed 0 bases, and the junction held 3 bases outside the gene matches. CDR3 length: 14 residues. The V gene's germline CDR1 is SEHNR and CDR2 FQNEAQ (reference sequence). The CDR3: CASRAGVSTDTQYF. The CDR3 bases are TGTGCCAGCAGGGCGGGGGTGAGCACAGATACGCAGTATTTT.

On this clone itself: This sample also contains other DNA sequences that code for the same CDR3. The chain couples TRBV9 to TRBJ1-2, with 7 positions matching TRBD1. Germline trimming cut 3 bases from V and 2 bases from J; bases unmatched to any gene: 4. CDR1 and CDR2 from the germline V gene are SGDLS and YYNGEE. The CDR3 is 14 amino acids. CDR3 in DNA: TGTGCCAGCAGCGCAGAGACAGGGAACTATGGCTACACCTTC. This gives the protein CASSAETGNYGYTF.

This chain links TRBV29-1 with TRBJ2-7; 11 bases map to TRBD1. Looked up from germline, CDR1 is SQVTM and CDR2 is ANQGSEA. The CDR3 is 14 residues long. V gave up 4 bases and J gave up 7 bases; unmatched junction bases: 9. CDR3 sequence: CSVALGQGAREQYF. The CDR3 DNA is TGCAGCGTTGCCCTCGGACAGGGGGCGCGAGAGCAGTACTTC.

The chain couples TRBV5-1 to TRBJ2-5, with 7 positions matching TRBD2. The CDR3 is 16 residues long. Germline V gene data show CDR1 as SGHRS and CDR2 as YFSETQ. Trimming at V came to 0 bases and at J to 2 bases, leaving 7 bases not matched to a gene. Here the CDR3 DNA reads TGCGCCAGCAGCTTGGTTCTAGCGGAACTACAAGAGACCCAGTACTTC. Translated: CASSLVLAELQETQYF.

This clone was detected only once. V usage is TRBV7-9 and J usage is TRBJ1-4; possibly TRBD1 for D (5 bases). The CDR3 runs to 11 residues. Germline CDR1 is SEHNR and CDR2 is FQNEAQ (reference sequence). V lost 4 bases to trimming and J lost 8 bases, with 5 bases between them. The DNA of the CDR3 is TGTGCCAGCAGCTGGGGCGAAAAACTGTTTTTT. Encoded protein: CASSWGEKLFF.

The chain couples TRBV2 to TRBJ1-2; 9 positions match TRBD1. The V and J ends lost 5 bases and 7 bases, in that order; junction bases with no gene match: 5. The CDR3 covers 13 residues. Germline V gene sequence: CDR1 SNHLY, CDR2 FYNNEI. The CDR3 protein is CASSHPQGAGYTF. CDR3 bases: TGTGCCAGCAGTCATCCACAGGGGGCTGGCTACACCTTC.

The V call is TRBV5-1, the J call TRBJ2-1; 13 nucleotides agree with TRBD2. Germline V CDR1 and CDR2: SGHRS, YFSETQ. Germline trimming cut 4 bases from V and 10 bases from J; bases unmatched to any gene: 11. The CDR3 spans 16 residues. The CDR3 region has the DNA TGCGCCAGCAGCCCGAGTACTAGCGGGGGGGGCACGGAGCAGTTCTTC. This gives the protein CASSPSTSGGGTEQFF.

The CDR3: CASSLVLTVSADTQYF. CDR3 DNA sequence: TGTGCCAGCAGCTTAGTTCTCACGGTTTCGGCAGATACGCAGTATTTT. The chain uses TRBV7-9 and TRBJ2-3, with D unresolved. This CDR3 comprises 16 residues. V shed 1 base and J shed 4 bases, with 15 bases lying between them. Germline V lookup: CDR1 SEHNR, CDR2 FQNEAQ (reference sequence).